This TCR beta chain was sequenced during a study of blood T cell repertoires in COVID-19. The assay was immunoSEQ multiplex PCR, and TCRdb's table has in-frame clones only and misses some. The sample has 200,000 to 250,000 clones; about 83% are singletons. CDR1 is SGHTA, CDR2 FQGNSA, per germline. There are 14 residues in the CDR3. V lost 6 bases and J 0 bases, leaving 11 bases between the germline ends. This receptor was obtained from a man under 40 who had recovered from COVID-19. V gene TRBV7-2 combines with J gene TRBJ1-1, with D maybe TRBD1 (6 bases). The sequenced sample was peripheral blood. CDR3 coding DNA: TGTGCCAGCAGACCATCAGGGGTGAACACTGAAGCTTTCTTT. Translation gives CASRPSGVNTEAFF.